This T cell receptor beta chain was recovered during a study of T cell changes during pregnancy in multiple sclerosis. The CDR3 contains 16 residues. Deletions cut 5 bases from V and 3 bases from J, with 19 bases between. Germline CDR1 is SGHVS and CDR2 is FQNEAQ. Profiling relied on immunoSEQ multiplex PCR, and the TCRdb table lists in-frame clones only, not all of them. The profile shows fewer than 90,000 clones, approximately 92% of them singletons. This chain joins TRBV7-8 and TRBJ1-1; no firm D call. The sample was peripheral blood, taken in the third trimester of pregnancy. The receptor's source is a female donor in good health, enrolled as a control in a pregnancy study. Here the CDR3 DNA reads TGTGCCAGCAGCCCTCCATACCCGAGGGCGGACACTGAAGCTTTCTTT. As protein: CASSPPYPRADTEAFF.